This T cell receptor (beta chain) was obtained from a study of identical twins (dated by TCRdb to about 2016). Study-level background: To test whether fetal clonotypes persist, this study deep-sequenced TCR alpha and beta repertoires from monozygotic twins, from unrelated adults of various ages, and from cord blood. To rule out contamination, the twin experiments were replicated at different times with different library preparation protocols. Results and caveats for the whole study, not just this receptor: Because the same donors could not be followed over many years, the conclusions relied on cross-sectional statistical analysis. Compared with coincidental sharing between unrelated individuals, an excess of low generation-probability sequences was observed among out-of-frame TCR alpha sequences shared between twins. Invariant T cells such as MAIT and iNKT could partly confound zero-insertion analyses, though diverse VJ usage argued against this for most clonotypes. In monozygotic twins, recombination models systematically underestimated out-of-frame TCR alpha sharing, but the models matched the sharing seen between unrelated individuals. Fewer insertions were carried by abundant cord blood beta clonotypes, a similar but weaker trend appeared in young adult naive repertoires, and no such trend appeared in memory repertoires. The excess sharing between twins in beta out-of-frame sequences was weaker because fewer shared sequences reduced the signal-to-noise ratio.

All donors were healthy Caucasians. Miltenyi CD45RO+ enrichment and human naive T-cell isolation kits were used to isolate memory (CD45RO+) and naive T cells from PBMC. The protocol used for the library was 5' RACE. Instrument on record: Illumina HiSeq 2000. A universal primer binding site was added through template switching, and the final cDNA carried a unique molecular identifier so that TCR cDNA molecules could be counted accurately. Specific primers in the conserved constant-segment region were used to synthesize first-strand cDNA for TCR alpha and beta chains. To control for contamination, every cDNA library was double barcoded, receiving both a SMART-Mk sample barcode and Illumina barcodes. TruSeq adapter sequences, together with Illumina sample barcodes, were added in two successive PCR steps. The Illumina HiSeq platform was used with custom primers to sequence TCR alpha and beta cDNA libraries. The paper's processing steps were these. MiGEC processed the raw reads to extract unique molecular identifiers, while MiXCR was used to determine the CDR3 positions. For each individual, recombination models were inferred using an EM algorithm with the repgenHMM and IGoR tools. The tcR package in R was used for shared clonotype analysis, with sharing normalized by the product of cloneset sizes. To study raw recombination free of thymic and clonal selection effects, out-of-frame nonproductive sequences were analyzed. TCRdb reran the public reads through fastp at Q25 and MiXCR, keeping productive beta chains. When rows share a CDR3 protein, they turn into one entry using the most common DNA and genes. The V and J calls were determined by TCRdb, not by the authors. In this sample the table shows about 240,000 distinct CDR3 sequences, approximately 10% of which occur a single time. The ten top clones hold about 9.1% of the sample.

As encoded in the germline V gene, CDR1 is SGHTA while CDR2 is FQGNSA. V is pruned by 5 bases and J by 5 bases, leaving 7 bases of the junction without a gene match. Counted from cysteine to phenylalanine, this CDR3 has 16 amino acids. Only the CDR3 DNA is retained, 48 bases long and in frame from the first base. This clonotype has a count of ten or more. This clone's antigen is unknown. No quality values exist for individual bases; no much larger clone is one base distant. Source material: memory T cells sorted from blood. In light of the paper, this sample's cell subset or site label describes: CD45RO+ enriched T cells. This clonotype was sampled from a man aged 45 to 65 in good health. The chain is encoded by TRBV7-2 joined to TRBJ2-5; 14 bases in the junction line up with TRBD2. CDR3 reads: CASSPRTSGGFETQYF. The sequenced DNA is TGTGCCAGCAGCCCCCGGACTAGCGGGGGGTTTGAGACCCAGTACTTC.